The T cell receptor beta chain described here comes from a study of tumor-infiltrating lymphocytes in primary liver carcinoma. From unsorted bulk tissue weighing roughly 19-32 mg, DNA and RNA were co-extracted. Starting from around 510 ng of total RNA, TCR beta cDNA was produced with a primer in the constant region. Construction of TCR beta libraries relied on three successive nested multiplex PCR rounds employing slightly modified ARM-PCR. Amplification in the first two PCR rounds was performed using TRBV1-TRBV30 forward primers and a C-beta reverse primer for roughly 10 cycles each. TCRdb independently ran MiXCR on the multiplex PCR reads; one entry per CDR3 protein. The profile shows about 64,000 distinct CDR3 sequences, over 60% of them singletons. Germline CDR1 reads SGHRS; CDR2 reads YFSETQ. CDR3 length equals 13 residues. V was shortened by 1 base and J by 4 bases, with 8 bases between the two germline ends.

Turning to this clonotype: Since a much larger clone is just one base distant, this may be a read error.

This sequence originates from a man aged 40-50 years with primary liver carcinoma and hepatitis B virus infection. The chain uses TRBV5-1 and TRBJ2-5, with a possible D match to TRBD1 (6 bases). The specimen sequenced was liver tumor tissue from sampling region 4. Subset defined: tumor region T4, right-lateral pole. The CDR3 protein is CASSLTGLETQYF. In DNA form, the CDR3 reads TGCGCCAGCAGCTTGACAGGGTTAGAGACCCAGTACTTC.